Listed below are T cell receptor beta chains from one sample, sequenced in a study of CD8 T cells in Susac syndrome. TCRdb recomputed calls from the immunoSEQ multiplex PCR reads with MiXCR, one row per CDR3 protein. The profile shows more than 200,000 distinct CDR3 sequences, 80% to 95% of them singletons. Sequences were obtained from CD4+ T cells from PBMCs. The receptors were gathered from a human donor with multiple sclerosis. Each CDR3 is given without its conserved first and last residue. The size field is filled for only some rows; it gives once, few, many or a size class.

v_gene	abundance	CDR3aa
TRBV30	.	AWNTGANVLT
TRBV29-1	.	SVDLLGDEKLF
TRBV18	once	ASSPADQETQY
TRBV18	few	ASSPSGKYGYT
TRBV4-2	once	ASSQSGTQAGELF
TRBV4-2	.	ASSPPGYPQETQY
TRBV7-2	.	ASSLPATYEQY
TRBV20-1	.	SASAQGNNGYT
TRBV18	.	ASSRRVDSGNTIY
TRBV7-9	.	ASSLVFQGGYGYT
TRBV4-1	.	ASSHLLQGRSGETQY
TRBV5-1	.	ASSSFQVGSHNEQF
TRBV15	once	ATSRDRATSYSYEQY
TRBV5-4	once	ASSRRTSGGLYNEQF
TRBV6-4	.	ASRDCGRLNTEAF
TRBV27	.	ASRRRDRAYGYT
TRBV12-3/TRBV12-4	.	ASSFTVLAGLPSYNEQF
TRBV6-1	few	ASSPGLAGKETQY
TRBV3-1	.	ASSQGSSQGGPLH
TRBV4-1	.	ASSQDLTGSGSPLH
TRBV20-1	.	SAETGEGNTIY
TRBV2	.	ASKIVDTEAF
TRBV2	once	ASRKGGTRNQPQH
TRBV12-3/TRBV12-4	.	ASGGDAGQPQH
TRBV20-1	.	SRLSAAQETQY
TRBV28	.	ASSLNSRGHGSPLH
TRBV3-1	few	ASSQEGYGYT
TRBV24-1	.	ATSDLGQGGTEAF
TRBV14	.	ASKRTGEYGEAF
TRBV20-1	.	SAEAGGRADEQF
TRBV4-1	.	ASSHLMMGRSGNTIY
TRBV18	few	ASSFQDEPQH
TRBV28	few	ASSLSGGETQY
TRBV28	.	ASSPPGRRALYEQY
TRBV6-2/TRBV6-3	.	ASKGDNQPQH
TRBV7-9	.	ASSLRWSTDTQY
TRBV4-1	.	ASSQDSNEQF
TRBV5-4	.	ASSPDPTTVYGYT
TRBV5-4	.	ASSLNYAPTQY
TRBV4-2	.	ASSQENPGVRGYT
TRBV5-1	.	ASSLGGQDLEQY
TRBV5-1	.	ASSEGIQGTGYT
TRBV2	.	ASSEERGGTDTQY
TRBV27	.	ASSLVGTDTQY